Below are 25 T cell receptor beta chains sequenced from a single sample in a study of shared clonotypes between healthy human individuals. Method: immunoSEQ multiplex PCR; TCRdb's copy keeps in-frame clones and lacks some. Seen here are about 2 million clones, roughly 94% observed once, and the top ten hold approximately 1.2%. CD8 cells classed as naive were CD45RO-negative and positively selected for CCR7, excluding terminally differentiated effector memory CD45RA+ cells. Sequenced: naive CD8+ T cells sorted from blood. These receptors were collected from a man younger than 35 in good health.

As to this clone: One end of the junction is discordant with germline, which a read error may explain. The gene calls are TRBV7-7 and TRBJ2-5, with 9 bases that match TRBD1. This CDR3 comprises 15 residues. Germline V gene data show CDR1 as SSHAT and CDR2 as FNYEAQ (reference sequence). The CDR3 region is CASSFGTGNQETQYF. The CDR3 nucleotides are TGTGCTAGCAGCTTTGGGACAGGGAATCAAGAGACCCAGTACTTC.

J is TRBJ2-1 and V is TRBV6-5; 8 nucleotides match TRBD2. This CDR3 is 16 amino acids long. From germline, CDR1 is MNHEY and CDR2 SVGAGI. V lost 2 bases, J lost 4 bases, and 7 bases stayed unmatched. The CDR3 loop is CASSYAREGLYNEQFF. DNA of the CDR3: TGTGCCAGCAGTTACGCCCGGGAGGGCCTGTACAATGAGCAGTTCTTC.

As regards this clone: Other nucleotide sequences from this sample produce the same CDR3. This chain connects TRBV28 to TRBJ2-7; a possible D gene is TRBD2 (6 bases). The CDR3 loop spans 13 amino acids. The V end lost 3 bases, the J end lost 1 base, and 7 bases lay between the germline ends. CDR1 and CDR2 from the germline V gene are MDHEN and SYDVKM. The CDR3 sequence: CASSLGGSYEQYF. The DNA of the CDR3 is TGTGCCAGCAGTTTGGGGGGATCCTACGAGCAGTACTTC.

V is TRBV9 and J is TRBJ2-3; no reliable D call. The CDR3 consists of 12 residues. V was trimmed by 4 bases and J by 9 bases, leaving 12 bases between them. In germline, CDR1 is SGDLS, CDR2 YYNGEE. The CDR3 here is CASSSIDQTQYF. Here the CDR3 DNA reads TGTGCCAGCAGCTCGATTGATCAGACGCAGTATTTT.

About this clone itself: Additional DNA sequences in this sample encode the identical CDR3. The rearrangement uses TRBV27 and TRBJ1-1; D is perhaps TRBD1 (6 bases). Per germline, CDR1 MNHEY and CDR2 SMNVEV (reference sequence). CDR3 length: 14 residues. Trimming cost V 2 bases and J 1 base, with 8 bases left between them. The CDR3: CASSLRGGNTEAFF. The CDR3, as DNA: TGTGCCAGCAGTTTAAGAGGGGGGAACACTGAAGCTTTCTTT.

V gene TRBV7-2 combines with J gene TRBJ1-1, with D perhaps matching TRBD1 (6 bases). This CDR3 is 13 amino acids long. Per germline, CDR1 SGHTA and CDR2 FQGNSA. Trimming removed 5 bases from V and 4 bases from J, with 11 bases in between. Written as DNA, the CDR3 is TGTGCCAGCAGCGCAGGGGTTGGCACTGAAGCTTTCTTT. This translates into CASSAGVGTEAFF.

The chain uses TRBV27 and TRBJ2-7; D ambiguous. The CDR3 runs to 13 residues. Germline V lookup: CDR1 MNHEY, CDR2 SMNVEV (reference sequence). Trimming stripped 3 bases from V and 5 bases from J, with 11 bases between. CDR3 amino acids: CASSFVGSHEQYF. The CDR3 nucleotides read TGTGCCAGCAGTTTTGTAGGTAGCCACGAGCAGTACTTC.

The chain is built from TRBV7-9 and TRBJ1-1; 7 nucleotides align to TRBD1. The germline CDR1 and CDR2 sequences are SEHNR and FQNEAQ (reference sequence). The junction had 13 bases not matched to a gene; V was cut back by 5 bases and J by 4 bases. The CDR3 length is 16 residues. The CDR3 sequence is CASSTSYRGGGTEAFF. The CDR3 DNA follows: TGTGCCAGCAGCACATCCTACAGGGGAGGCGGCACTGAAGCTTTCTTT.

The CDR3 sequence is CASSYRTSRSNEQFF. DNA of the CDR3: TGTGCCAGCAGCTACCGGACTAGCAGGTCGAATGAGCAGTTCTTC. The chain has TRBV7-9 and TRBJ2-1, with 8 bases that match TRBD2. Germline V CDR1 and CDR2: SEHNR, FQNEAQ (reference sequence). V shed 4 bases and J 7 bases; nucleotides not matched to a gene: 9. The CDR3 has 15 amino acids.

V is TRBV6-1 and J is TRBJ2-7; D might be TRBD2 (6 bases). The CDR3 has 14 amino acids. V gave up 3 bases and J gave up 3 bases, with 12 bases separating them. Germline CDR1 is MNHNS and CDR2 is SASEGT. The chain's CDR3 is CASSEEGPHYEQYF. CDR3 sequence (DNA): TGTGCCAGCAGTGAGGAGGGCCCTCACTACGAGCAGTACTTC.

This clone was detected once. The V gene is TRBV4-1, the J gene TRBJ2-7, with TRBD2 identical over 7 bases. The germline V gene has CDR1 MGHRA and CDR2 YSYEKL. Germline trimming cut 2 bases from V and 3 bases from J; bases unmatched to any gene: 7. The CDR3 has 15 residues. CDR3 coding DNA: TGCGCCAGCAGCCAAAGGGGACTATCAGGCTACGAGCAGTACTTC. This encodes CASSQRGLSGYEQYF.

V gene TRBV19 combines with J gene TRBJ2-2; D may be TRBD1 (5 bases). Per germline, CDR1 LNHDA and CDR2 SQIVND (reference sequence). Trimming left V 9 bases short and J 5 bases short, with 16 bases between. This CDR3 has 14 amino acids. The chain's CDR3 is CASQQESRTGELFF. CDR3 nucleotide sequence: TGTGCCAGCCAACAGGAGTCGCGGACCGGGGAGCTGTTTTTT.

The rearrangement joins TRBV30 to TRBJ2-1; 11 bases match TRBD1. The CDR3 extends over 14 amino acids. Germline trimming cut 5 bases from V and 7 bases from J; bases unmatched to any gene: 7. Germline V CDR1 and CDR2: GTSNPN, SVGIG (reference sequence). The CDR3 DNA is TGTGCCTGGGACGGGACAGGGGGGGTTAATGAGCAGTTCTTC. This translates into CAWDGTGGVNEQFF.

V usage is TRBV5-1 and J usage is TRBJ2-7, with D possibly called TRBD1 or TRBD2 (6 bases each). Germline V lookup: CDR1 SGHRS, CDR2 YFSETQ. This CDR3 region has 15 residues. The V end was cut by 4 bases, the J end by 2 bases, with 16 bases between. CDR3 loop: CASSLRGGQTYEQYF. CDR3 nucleotide sequence: TGCGCCAGCAGCCTTAGAGGGGGGCAAACCTACGAGCAGTACTTC.

The genes are TRBV21-1 and TRBJ2-4; the table's D call, TRBD2, has no DNA check behind it. TRBV21-1 constitutes a pseudogene. The CDR3 sequence is 15 residues long. For the CDR3, the DNA is TGTGCCAGCAGCAAAAGGACTAGCGGTGCGGACATTCAGTACTTC. Amino acid sequence: CASSKRTSGADIQYF.

This clone appeared once. CDR3 protein: CASSFAVDYGYTF. Written as DNA, the CDR3 is TGTGCCAGCAGTTTCGCGGTAGACTATGGCTACACCTTC. This chain links TRBV27 with TRBJ1-2; D is uncertain. The germline V and J ends were trimmed by 3 bases and 3 bases, with 8 bases remaining between them. The CDR3 runs to 13 residues. CDR1 is MNHEY and CDR2 is SMNVEV in the germline V gene (reference sequence).

This sequence joins TRBV30 and TRBJ2-3; tentative D call: TRBD1 (6 bases). The germline gives CDR1 GTSNPN, CDR2 SVGIG (reference sequence). The CDR3 has 16 residues. The V end was cut by 0 bases, the J end by 0 bases, with 13 bases between. The CDR3 DNA reads TGTGCCTGGAGTGTGACAGGATTTGTTAGCACAGATACGCAGTATTTT. Residues: CAWSVTGFVSTDTQYF.

This chain uses TRBV9 with TRBJ2-3; TRBD2 agrees at 14 bases. The CDR3 has 16 residues. CDR1 and CDR2 (germline): SGDLS, YYNGEE. Trimming cost V 3 bases and J 2 bases; bases outside gene matches: 2. The CDR3 sequence is CASSGTSGGHTDTQYF. The CDR3, as DNA: TGTGCCAGCAGCGGGACTAGCGGGGGGCACACAGATACGCAGTATTTT.

The chain has TRBV29-1 and TRBJ2-7; no reliable D call. This CDR3 has 12 amino acids. Germline V gene data show CDR1 as SQVTM and CDR2 as ANQGSEA. The ends were cut back, 7 bases at V and 1 base at J, with 11 bases in the middle. Here the CDR3 reads CSGLFSSYEQYF. The CDR3 DNA sequence: TGCAGCGGGCTGTTCAGTTCCTACGAGCAGTACTTC.

V usage is TRBV7-9 and J usage is TRBJ2-2, with 10 bases aligning to TRBD2. J gave up 6 bases and V 10 bases, and 8 bases lay outside the gene matches. The CDR3 has 14 residues. In germline, CDR1 is SEHNR, CDR2 FQNEAQ (reference sequence). This CDR3 is CATPKREGSGELFF. The DNA of the CDR3 is TGTGCCACCCCGAAGCGGGAGGGTTCCGGGGAGCTGTTTTTT.

Turning to this clone: Here the CDR3 omits its conserved ending phenylalanine or tryptophan, so a read error is the likely source. Because the CDR3's place on the DNA is in doubt, the DNA is left out and the CDR3 is given as listed by TCRdb. This chain joins TRBV12-1 and TRBJ1-6. TRBV12-1 is flagged as a pseudogene. The CDR3 has 10 amino acids, counting both end residues. CDR3 region: CASSFVPGPG.

This chain connects TRBV29-1 to TRBJ2-3; 12 bases are a match to TRBD2. With 7 bases clipped from V and 5 bases from J, the junction kept 16 bases outside the gene matches. CDR1 SQVTM and CDR2 ANQGSEA come from the germline V gene. This CDR3 spans 17 amino acids. CDR3 nucleotides: TGCAGCGCCCAAGCCGGGACTAGCGGGCGTCCGGGAGATACGCAGTATTTT. Translated, it gives CSAQAGTSGRPGDTQYF.

This clone was recorded only once. The chain uses TRBV27 and TRBJ2-7, with a tentative D call TRBD1 (6 bases). Germline V CDR1 and CDR2: MNHEY, SMNVEV (reference sequence). CDR3 size: 11 residues. V dropped 9 bases and J dropped 6 bases, with 12 bases sitting between them. CDR3 residues: CASHMGAEQYF. The CDR3 bases are TGTGCCAGTCATATGGGGGCCGAGCAGTACTTC.

The chain joins TRBV27 to TRBJ2-7; D is undetermined. The V gene's germline CDR1 is MNHEY and CDR2 SMNVEV (reference sequence). This CDR3 is 14 amino acids long. Trimming took off 2 bases at V and 4 bases at J, with 12 bases between the two ends. The CDR3 reads CASSLGQLPYEQYF. The CDR3 nucleotides are TGTGCCAGCAGTTTAGGGCAACTTCCATACGAGCAGTACTTC.

The chain's CDR3 is CASSLGQGLPYEQYF. The CDR3 DNA reads as TGCGCCAGCAGCTTGGGACAGGGGCTCCCCTACGAGCAGTACTTC. The V gene is TRBV5-1, the J gene TRBJ2-7; 8 positions agree with TRBD1. The CDR3 loop spans 15 amino acids. Germline CDR1 SGHRS, CDR2 YFSETQ. V gave up 0 bases and J gave up 2 bases; unmatched junction bases: 4.